A selection of T cell receptor beta chains follows, all from one sample in a study of control samples from healthy donors and cancer patients. The data were produced by immunoSEQ multiplex PCR, yet TCRdb's version contains in-frame clones alone and is incomplete. This sample has 100,000 or so clones, with about nine tenths found just once. The specimen sequenced was blood. The source is a young woman in good health. Each CDR3 is given with its conserved first and last residue. Fields, in order: J gene, clone size, V gene, D gene, CDR3 protein, CDR3 DNA. The D gene is left open where the match is weak. Not every row has a clone size; where given, it reads once, few, many or a size class.

j_gene: TRBJ2-7
abundance: NA
v_gene: TRBV11-2
d_gene: TRBD2
CDR3aa: CASSLSPLRGAISYEQYF
CDR3nt: TGTGCCAGCAGCCTTAGCCCCTTGCGGGGGGCAATCAGCTACGAGCAGTACTTC

j_gene: TRBJ2-4
abundance: NA
v_gene: TRBV6-5
d_gene: NA
CDR3aa: CASSPQGINIQYF
CDR3nt: TGTGCCAGCAGTCCCCAGGGGATAAACATTCAGTACTTC

j_gene: TRBJ1-4
abundance: NA
v_gene: TRBV5-1
d_gene: NA
CDR3aa: CASSLDTYSGEKLFF
CDR3nt: TGCGCCAGCAGCTTGGACACCTATAGTGGTGAAAAACTGTTTTTT

j_gene: TRBJ2-3
abundance: NA
v_gene: TRBV28
d_gene: NA
CDR3aa: CASSRTAGFPDTQYF
CDR3nt: TGTGCCAGCAGTAGAACAGCGGGCTTCCCAGATACGCAGTATTTT

j_gene: TRBJ2-7
abundance: NA
v_gene: TRBV3-1/TRBV3-2
d_gene: TRBD1
CDR3aa: CASSPGQGSPQYF
CDR3nt: TGTGCCAGCAGCCCGGGACAGGGTAGCCCACAGTACTTC

j_gene: TRBJ2-7
abundance: NA
v_gene: TRBV28
d_gene: NA
CDR3aa: CASSSPRGGGKYEQYF
CDR3nt: TGTGCCAGCAGCTCCCCGAGAGGGGGGGGGAAGTACGAGCAGTACTTC

j_gene: TRBJ1-1
abundance: NA
v_gene: TRBV19
d_gene: NA
CDR3aa: CASSMGHLNTEAFF
CDR3nt: TGTGCCAGTAGTATGGGACACCTGAACACTGAAGCTTTCTTT

j_gene: TRBJ1-5
abundance: NA
v_gene: TRBV6-5
d_gene: NA
CDR3aa: CASRPWDGQPQHF
CDR3nt: TGTGCCAGCAGACCTTGGGACGGCCAGCCCCAGCATTTT

j_gene: TRBJ2-3
abundance: NA
v_gene: TRBV9
d_gene: TRBD2
CDR3aa: CASSVASGGTDTQYF
CDR3nt: TGTGCCAGCAGCGTAGCTAGCGGGGGGACAGATACGCAGTATTTT

j_gene: TRBJ1-6
abundance: NA
v_gene: TRBV3-1/TRBV3-2
d_gene: NA
CDR3aa: CASSQDSGLRGSPLHF
CDR3nt: TGTGCCAGCAGCCAAGATAGTGGTCTTCGGGGTTCACCCCTCCACTTT

j_gene: TRBJ2-7
abundance: NA
v_gene: TRBV9
d_gene: TRBD2
CDR3aa: CASSVGLAGATYEQYF
CDR3nt: TGTGCCAGCAGCGTAGGGCTAGCGGGAGCCACCTACGAGCAGTACTTC

j_gene: TRBJ1-2
abundance: NA
v_gene: TRBV6-5
d_gene: NA
CDR3aa: CASRQDRTFNYGYTF
CDR3nt: TGTGCCAGCAGACAGGACAGAACTTTTAACTATGGCTACACCTTC

j_gene: TRBJ2-3
abundance: NA
v_gene: TRBV7-8
d_gene: NA
CDR3aa: CASSPTADTQYF
CDR3nt: TGTGCCAGCAGCCCAACCGCAGATACGCAGTATTTT

j_gene: TRBJ2-2
abundance: NA
v_gene: TRBV19
d_gene: TRBD2
CDR3aa: CASTLGLAGGTGELFF
CDR3nt: TGTGCCAGTACCCTTGGACTAGCGGGAGGGACCGGGGAGCTGTTTTTT

j_gene: TRBJ2-7
abundance: NA
v_gene: TRBV6-2/TRBV6-3
d_gene: NA
CDR3aa: CASSYRGEQYF
CDR3nt: TGTGCCAGCAGTTATCGCGGGGAGCAGTACTTC

j_gene: TRBJ1-3
abundance: once
v_gene: TRBV12-3/TRBV12-4
d_gene: NA
CDR3aa: CASSFFAGNTIYF
CDR3nt: TGTGCCAGCAGTTTCTTTGCTGGAAACACCATATATTTT

j_gene: TRBJ2-2
abundance: NA
v_gene: TRBV5-4
d_gene: TRBD1
CDR3aa: CASSPPPGQGITGELFF
CDR3nt: TGTGCCAGCAGCCCTCCTCCGGGACAGGGGATTACCGGGGAGCTGTTTTTT

j_gene: TRBJ2-2
abundance: NA
v_gene: TRBV19
d_gene: TRBD2
CDR3aa: CASSKAAGGATGELFF
CDR3nt: TGTGCCAGTAGTAAGGCAGCGGGAGGCGCCACCGGGGAGCTGTTTTTT